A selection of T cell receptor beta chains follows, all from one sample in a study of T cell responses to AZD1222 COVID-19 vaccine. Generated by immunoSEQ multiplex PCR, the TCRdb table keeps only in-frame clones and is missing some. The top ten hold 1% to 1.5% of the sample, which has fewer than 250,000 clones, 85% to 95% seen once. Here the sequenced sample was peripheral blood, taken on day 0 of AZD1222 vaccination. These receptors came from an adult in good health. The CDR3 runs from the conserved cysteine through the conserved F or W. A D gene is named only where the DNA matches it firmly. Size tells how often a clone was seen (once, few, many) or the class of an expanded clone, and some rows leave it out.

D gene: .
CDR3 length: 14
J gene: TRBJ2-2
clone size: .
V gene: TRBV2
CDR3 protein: CASNGGLNTGELFF
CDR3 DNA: TGTGCCAGCAACGGAGGTTTGAACACCGGGGAGCTGTTTTTT

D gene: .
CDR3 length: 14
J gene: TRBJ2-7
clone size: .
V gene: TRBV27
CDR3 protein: CASSTGTGVPEQYF
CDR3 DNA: TGTGCCAGCAGCACAGGGACGGGGGTTCCTGAGCAGTACTTC

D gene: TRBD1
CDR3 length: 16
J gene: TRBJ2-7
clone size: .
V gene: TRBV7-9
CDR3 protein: CASSSPPRTGAYEQYF
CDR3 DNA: TGTGCCAGCAGCTCGCCCCCTCGGACAGGGGCCTACGAGCAGTACTTC

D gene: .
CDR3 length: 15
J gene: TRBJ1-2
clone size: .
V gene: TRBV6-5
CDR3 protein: CASRSPRGVPYGYTF
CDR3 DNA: TGTGCCAGCAGATCCCCCCGGGGGGTGCCCTATGGCTACACCTTC

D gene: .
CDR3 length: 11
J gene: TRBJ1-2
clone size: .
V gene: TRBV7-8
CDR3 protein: CASLTIGGYTF
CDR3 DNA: TGTGCCAGCTTAACAATCGGAGGCTACACCTTC

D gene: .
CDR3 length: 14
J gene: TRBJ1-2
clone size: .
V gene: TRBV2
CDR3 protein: CATNRVAGDYGYTF
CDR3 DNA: TGTGCCACCAACAGGGTTGCGGGAGACTATGGCTACACCTTC

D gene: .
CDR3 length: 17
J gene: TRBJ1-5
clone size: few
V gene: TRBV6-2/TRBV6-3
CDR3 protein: CASSYSTYRDPNQPQHF
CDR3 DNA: TGTGCCAGCAGTTACTCGACCTACCGGGACCCCAATCAGCCCCAGCATTTT

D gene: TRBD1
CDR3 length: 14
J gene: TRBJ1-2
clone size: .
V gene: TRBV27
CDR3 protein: CASSHGTGGYGYTF
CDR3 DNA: TGTGCCAGCAGTCACGGGACAGGGGGCTATGGCTACACCTTC

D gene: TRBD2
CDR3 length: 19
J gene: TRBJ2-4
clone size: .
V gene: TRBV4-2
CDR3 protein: CASSQVTSGGALAKNIQYF
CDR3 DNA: TGTGCCAGCAGCCAAGTTACTAGCGGGGGGGCTCTAGCCAAAAACATTCAGTACTTC

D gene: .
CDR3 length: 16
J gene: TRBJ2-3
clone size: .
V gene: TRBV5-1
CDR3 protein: CASSLAGQGSTDTQYF
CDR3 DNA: TGCGCCAGCAGCTTGGCCGGTCAGGGCTCCACAGATACGCAGTATTTT

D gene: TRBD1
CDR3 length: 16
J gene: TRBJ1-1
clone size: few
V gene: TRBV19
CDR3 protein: CASSPGQGELNTEAFF
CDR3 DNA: TGTGCCAGTAGTCCTGGACAGGGAGAGTTGAACACTGAAGCTTTCTTT

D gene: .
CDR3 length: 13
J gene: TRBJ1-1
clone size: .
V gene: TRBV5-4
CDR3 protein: CASSLDMNTEAFF
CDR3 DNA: TGTGCCAGCAGCTTGGACATGAACACTGAAGCTTTCTTT

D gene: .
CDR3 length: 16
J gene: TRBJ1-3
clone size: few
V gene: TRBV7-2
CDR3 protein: CASSLEGGLSGNTIYF
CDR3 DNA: TGTGCCAGCAGCTTAGAGGGGGGGCTCTCTGGAAACACCATATATTTT

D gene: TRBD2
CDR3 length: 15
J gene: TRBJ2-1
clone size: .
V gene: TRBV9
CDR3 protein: CASSPWPSGANEQFF
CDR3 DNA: TGTGCCAGCTCTCCCTGGCCTAGCGGAGCCAATGAGCAGTTCTTC

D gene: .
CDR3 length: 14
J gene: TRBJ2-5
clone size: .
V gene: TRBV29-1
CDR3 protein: CSVEVSGAGETQYF
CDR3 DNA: TGCAGCGTTGAGGTATCAGGGGCAGGAGAGACCCAGTACTTC

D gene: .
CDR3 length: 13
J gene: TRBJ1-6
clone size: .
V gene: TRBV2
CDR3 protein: CASGVSSNSPLHF
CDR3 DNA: TGTGCCAGCGGGGTCAGCAGTAATTCACCCCTCCACTTT

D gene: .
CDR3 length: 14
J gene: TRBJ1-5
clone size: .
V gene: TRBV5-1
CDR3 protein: CASSNGEINQPQHF
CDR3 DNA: TGCGCCAGCAGCAATGGGGAGATCAATCAGCCCCAGCATTTT